This TCR beta chain derives from a study of PD-1 blockade in mismatch repair-deficient tumors. TCR sequencing covered a few patients who responded to pembrolizumab. The CDR3 runs 19 residues. Germline CDR1 LNHDA, CDR2 SQIVND (reference sequence). After removal of 1 base from V and 1 base from J, the junction contained 7 bases not matched to a gene. Assay used: immunoSEQ multiplex PCR; TCRdb lists only in-frame clones, some missing. In the table there are about 130,000 clones, about 90% of which are singletons. Sequenced here: peripheral blood, sampled approximately 72 weeks after starting pembrolizumab. The J gene is TRBJ2-1, the V gene TRBV19; 13 nucleotides align to TRBD2. This TCR derives from an adult with mismatch repair-deficient cancer. CDR3 amino acids: CASSIVSRLAGGSYNEQFF. Here the CDR3 DNA reads TGTGCCAGTAGTATAGTTTCTCGACTAGCGGGAGGTTCCTACAATGAGCAGTTCTTC.